The text below deals with one T cell receptor beta chain. The sample is drawn from a study of blood T cell repertoires in COVID-19. Using immunoSEQ multiplex PCR, the repertoire was profiled, and TCRdb retains in-frame clones only, with some absent. The table includes just over 300,000 clones, approximately 89% detected once. The V gene's germline CDR1 is KGHSH and CDR2 LQKENI. Trimming removed 6 bases from V and 3 bases from J, with 11 bases in between. The CDR3 is made up of 13 amino acids. J is TRBJ1-2 and V is TRBV18; no clear D. The TCR originated in a young woman with COVID-19, enrolled during active disease. Sequencing used peripheral blood. The CDR3 DNA is TGTGCCAGCTCTCGAAATCAGGACTATGGCTACACCTTC. Its protein is CASSRNQDYGYTF.